This passage covers 30 T cell receptor beta chains from one sample sequenced in a study of blood T cell repertoires in COVID-19. Profiled with immunoSEQ multiplex PCR; TCRdb holds only in-frame clones, not every one. The table has over 20,000 clones, about 90% seen once. The source material was peripheral blood. These receptors all come from a man between 70 and 80 years old with acute or convalescent COVID-19.

This clone was counted a few times. The CDR3 DNA is TGCGCCACTGGGACAGGGACCCTGACGGAAGCTTTCTTT. It codes for CATGTGTLTEAFF. The chain joins TRBV10-2 to TRBJ1-1; 9 bases agree with TRBD1. The trim removed 10 bases at V and 8 bases at J, leaving 11 bases unmatched. This CDR3 is 13 amino acids long. Germline CDR1 is WSHSY and CDR2 is SAAADI.

This clone has more than one count but fewer than ten. V usage is TRBV11-2 and J usage is TRBJ1-1, with TRBD1 as a possible D gene (6 bases). Germline V lookup: CDR1 SGHAT, CDR2 FQNNGV. V was cut by 6 bases and J by 1 base, with 21 bases left in between. The CDR3 extends over 17 amino acids. Here the CDR3 DNA reads TGTGCCAGCAGGCCATGGGGGCGGCGTGCATCGAACACTGAAGCTTTCTTT. As protein: CASRPWGRRASNTEAFF.

The chain joins TRBV6-4 to TRBJ1-2; TRBD1 matches at 9 bases. J was trimmed by 5 bases and V by 8 bases; bases with no gene match: 15. In germline, CDR1 is MRHNA, CDR2 SNTAGT. CDR3 length equals 16 residues. The CDR3 loop reads CASLFWRDRAEYGYTF. CDR3 coding DNA: TGTGCCAGCCTCTTTTGGCGGGACAGGGCGGAGTATGGCTACACCTTC.

The chain uses TRBV25-1 and TRBJ2-5, with D perhaps matching TRBD2 (6 bases). The V end was cut by 1 base, the J end by 5 bases, with 17 bases between. CDR1 is MGHDK and CDR2 is SYGVNS in the germline V gene. There are 16 residues in the CDR3. Here the CDR3 reads CASSESAGSPRETQYF. The CDR3 DNA follows: TGTGCCAGCAGTGAATCTGCGGGGTCCCCCCGGGAGACCCAGTACTTC.

This clone showed up just a few times. The gene calls are TRBV4-1 and TRBJ1-1, with 8 bases identical to TRBD1. The J segment lost 5 bases and the V segment lost 4 bases, leaving 15 bases of the junction unmatched. Germline values: CDR1 MGHRA, CDR2 YSYEKL. The CDR3 runs to 17 residues. CDR3 sequence: CASSRSNTRGQGTEAFF. The CDR3 nucleotides are TGCGCCAGCAGCCGAAGTAATACCAGGGGGCAGGGAACTGAAGCTTTCTTT.

This rearrangement joins TRBV27 to TRBJ1-1, with no clear D. The germline V gene has CDR1 MNHEY and CDR2 SMNVEV (reference sequence). V lost 3 bases to trimming and J lost 0 bases, with 8 bases between them. This CDR3 is built from 14 residues. In nucleotides, the CDR3 is TGTGCCAGCAGTTTTGGCAGGTTGAACACTGAAGCTTTCTTT. It translates to CASSFGRLNTEAFF.

The chain combines TRBV6-4 with TRBJ1-6; 8 bases agree with TRBD1. The germline CDR1 and CDR2 sequences are MRHNA and SNTAGT. This CDR3 spans 14 amino acids. V lost 6 bases and J lost 5; bases outside the gene matches: 3. The CDR3 nucleotides read TGTGCCAGCAGCGCGACAGGGGATAATTCACCCCTCCACTTT. Its protein product is CASSATGDNSPLHF.

As DNA, the CDR3 is TGTGCCAGCAGCCAAGTAAACACCGGGGAGCTGTTTTTT. It codes for CASSQVNTGELFF. The chain carries TRBV3-1 (or the pseudogene TRBV3-2) and TRBJ2-2, with D uncertain. The CDR3 consists of 13 residues. The V gene lost 1 base and the J gene lost 2 bases, with 2 bases spanning the gap. Germline V gene lookup returns CDR1 LGHDT and CDR2 YNNKEL (reference sequence).

V is TRBV11-3 and J is TRBJ1-3; TRBD1 agrees at 12 bases. The V segment lost 0 bases and the J segment 2 bases; nucleotides outside the gene matches: 11. There are 20 residues in the CDR3. Germline V gene sequence: CDR1 SGHNT, CDR2 YENEEA. In DNA, the CDR3 is TGTGCCAGCAGCTTAGAATCGGGGGACAGGGGGCGCCGAGCTGGAAACACCATATATTTT. Its protein is CASSLESGDRGRRAGNTIYF.

V gene TRBV5-5 combines with J gene TRBJ1-3, with unresolved D. Per germline, CDR1 SGHKS and CDR2 YYEKEE (reference sequence). This CDR3 contains 16 residues. Trimming removed 1 base from V and 0 bases from J, with 11 bases in between. The CDR3 is CASSLSTQTSGNTIYF. In nucleotides, the CDR3 is TGTGCCAGCAGCTTGTCGACACAAACCTCTGGAAACACCATATATTTT.

This clone was seen only a few times. The chain is built from TRBV5-1 and TRBJ2-7, with 8 bases fitting TRBD1. The CDR3 covers 14 residues. After removal of 4 bases from V and 6 bases from J, the junction contained 9 bases not matched to a gene. The germline V gene encodes CDR1 SGHRS and CDR2 YFSETQ. The CDR3 DNA is TGCGCCAGCAGCGCAACAGGGGGGTCCCTCGAGCAGTACTTC. Protein product: CASSATGGSLEQYF.

The chain links TRBV6-5 to TRBJ1-4, with a weak D call TRBD1 (6 bases). CDR1 MNHEY and CDR2 SVGAGI come from the germline V gene. The CDR3 has 16 residues. The V gene lost 2 bases and the J gene lost 5 bases, with 15 bases spanning the gap. The CDR3 DNA follows: TGTGCCAGCAGTTACGGAGGGGGGGACCAAAATGAAAAACTGTTTTTT. This gives the protein CASSYGGGDQNEKLFF.

This chain joins TRBV19 and TRBJ1-2; 8 positions match TRBD1. V gave up 5 bases and J gave up 3 bases; unmatched junction bases: 5. Germline assignment: CDR1 LNHDA and CDR2 SQIVND (reference sequence). The CDR3 contains 14 residues. CDR3: CASSPSTGDYGYTF. CDR3 coding DNA: TGTGCCAGTAGTCCTTCGACAGGGGACTATGGCTACACCTTC.

This clone is a singleton in its sample. The chain is built from TRBV27 and TRBJ1-6; D may be TRBD1 (5 bases). CDR1 is MNHEY, CDR2 SMNVEV, per germline (reference sequence). The CDR3 contains 18 residues. V was trimmed by 7 bases and J by 1 base, leaving 20 bases between them. The CDR3 here is CASTRKVVGGSYNSPLHF. The CDR3 nucleotides read TGTGCCAGCACCAGAAAGGTGGTGGGGGGATCCTATAATTCACCCCTCCACTTT.

The chain joins TRBV24-1 to TRBJ2-2; 10 positions agree with TRBD1. With V trimmed by 1 base and J by 3 bases, 1 base remained unmatched. The CDR3 totals 16 residues. From germline, CDR1 is KGHDR and CDR2 SFDVKD. The CDR3 sequence: CATSDFDRGHTGELFF. CDR3 DNA sequence: TGTGCCACCAGTGATTTTGACAGGGGGCACACCGGGGAGCTGTTTTTT.

V is TRBV2 and J is TRBJ1-4, with 7 nucleotides matching TRBD1. V shed 1 base, J shed 6 bases, and the junction held 5 bases outside the gene matches. CDR1 SNHLY and CDR2 FYNNEI come from the germline V gene. The CDR3 extends over 15 amino acids. CDR3 sequence reads: CASSEGRGVDEKLFF. CDR3 coding DNA: TGTGCCAGCAGTGAAGGCAGGGGGGTTGATGAAAAACTGTTTTTT.

V usage is TRBV28 and J usage is TRBJ2-7, with TRBD1 identical over 10 bases. The CDR3 is made up of 16 amino acids. Germline CDR1 is MDHEN and CDR2 is SYDVKM. J was trimmed by 4 bases and V by 6 bases; bases with no gene match: 12. Here the CDR3 DNA reads TGTGCCAGCAGGTCACCCCCCGGGACAGGGGATTACGAGCAGTACTTC. Translation: CASRSPPGTGDYEQYF. The whole variable domain, filled in from reference TRBV28 and TRBJ2-7, reads DVKVTQSSRYLVKRTGEKVFLECVQDMDHENMFWYRQDPGLGLRLIYFSYDVKMKEKGDIPEGYSVSREKKERFSLILESASTNQTSMYLCASRSPPGTGDYEQYFGPGTRLTVT.

The chain uses TRBV10-3 and TRBJ1-5; D remains ambiguous. The CDR3 length is 14 residues. Trimming took off 5 bases at V and 0 bases at J, with 8 bases between the two ends. Per the germline V gene, CDR1 is ENHRY and CDR2 is SYGVKD. The CDR3 region is CAISREYSNQPQHF. CDR3 in DNA: TGTGCCATCAGTCGGGAATATAGCAATCAGCCCCAGCATTTT.

The chain employs TRBV5-4 and TRBJ1-3, with D possibly being TRBD1 (6 bases). Germline-derived CDR1 and CDR2 are SGHNT and YYREEE (reference sequence). CDR3 length: 14 amino acids. Trimming cost V 1 base and J 4 bases, with 9 bases left between them. This CDR3 is CASSLRGAGNTIYF. As DNA, the CDR3 is TGTGCCAGCAGCTTGCGGGGGGCAGGAAACACCATATATTTT.

The chain has TRBV6-1 and TRBJ2-2; no reliable D call. V lost 2 bases and J 5 bases, leaving 6 bases between the germline ends. This CDR3 has 13 residues. CDR1 MNHNS and CDR2 SASEGT come from the germline V gene. In DNA, the CDR3 is TGTGCCAGCAGTGAAATGAGGACCGGGGAGCTGTTTTTT. This sequence encodes CASSEMRTGELFF.

This clone was seen a few times. The V call is TRBV4-3, the J call TRBJ1-5; no firm D call. Germline V CDR1 and CDR2: LGHNA, YSLEER. This CDR3 region has 15 residues. V lost 1 base, J lost 2 bases, and 9 bases lay in between. CDR3 loop: CASSQGYFGNQPQHF. DNA of the CDR3: TGCGCCAGCAGCCAAGGGTACTTTGGCAATCAGCCCCAGCATTTT.

The genes are TRBV2 and TRBJ2-5; tentatively, D is TRBD2 (6 bases). V gave up 7 bases and J gave up 2 bases, with 17 bases separating them. Germline V gene data show CDR1 as SNHLY and CDR2 as FYNNEI. The CDR3 has 15 amino acids. CDR3 DNA: TGTGCCAGCAAAGCAACGCGGGACTCGCAAGAGACCCAGTACTTC. Translating it yields CASKATRDSQETQYF.

The V call is TRBV28, the J call TRBJ2-2, with 10 nucleotides matching TRBD1. Germline-derived CDR1 and CDR2 are MDHEN and SYDVKM. The trim removed 6 bases at V and 6 bases at J, leaving 10 bases unmatched. The CDR3 runs 16 residues. The DNA for the CDR3 is TGTGCCAGCAGACAACACAAAGGACAGGGGGCCGGGGAGCTGTTTTTT. Protein: CASRQHKGQGAGELFF. Looking up the rest from reference TRBV28 and TRBJ2-2 gives the full variable domain: DVKVTQSSRYLVKRTGEKVFLECVQDMDHENMFWYRQDPGLGLRLIYFSYDVKMKEKGDIPEGYSVSREKKERFSLILESASTNQTSMYLCASRQHKGQGAGELFFGEGSRLTVL.

Here the CDR3 reads CASSLVKGTGNNEQFF. CDR3 DNA: TGTGCCAGCAGCTTAGTTAAGGGGACAGGGAACAATGAGCAGTTCTTC. This rearrangement joins TRBV13 to TRBJ2-1; 9 positions match TRBD1. Looked up from germline, CDR1 is PRHDT and CDR2 is FYEKMQ (reference sequence). Trimming cost V 1 base and J 5 bases; bases outside gene matches: 6. There are 16 residues in the CDR3.

J is TRBJ1-5 and V is TRBV3-1 (or the pseudogene TRBV3-2), with D unclear. Deletions cut 3 bases from V and 9 bases from J, with 12 bases between. The CDR3 totals 13 residues. Germline V CDR1 and CDR2: LGHDT, YNNKEL (reference sequence). The CDR3 DNA sequence: TGTGCCAGCAGCCAGCTCAGAGAGGCGCCCCAGCATTTT. It specifies CASSQLREAPQHF.

The V gene is TRBV2, the J gene TRBJ2-2; 11 nucleotides align to TRBD2. The CDR3 consists of 18 residues. The J segment lost 6 bases and the V segment lost 5 bases, leaving 14 bases of the junction unmatched. Germline V gene lookup returns CDR1 SNHLY and CDR2 FYNNEI. CDR3 protein: CASSSLGVAGGQAGELFF. The CDR3, as DNA: TGTGCCAGCAGTTCCCTTGGGGTAGCGGGGGGGCAGGCCGGGGAGCTGTTTTTT.

The rearrangement uses TRBV10-1 and TRBJ1-5; 8 bases match TRBD1. Germline assignment: CDR1 WNHNN and CDR2 SYGVQD (reference sequence). The CDR3 loop spans 13 amino acids. The J segment lost 4 bases and the V segment lost 6 bases, leaving 2 bases of the junction unmatched. The DNA of the CDR3 is TGCGCCAGCAGCCGGGACAGGAATCAGCCCCAGCATTTT. As protein: CASSRDRNQPQHF.

This rearrangement joins TRBV19 to TRBJ2-1; TRBD2 matches 13 bases. V lost 7 bases and J lost 9; bases outside the gene matches: 12. The CDR3 loop spans 16 amino acids. CDR1 is LNHDA, CDR2 SQIVND, per germline (reference sequence). The CDR3 sequence is CASTIQGLAGRGEQFF. The CDR3 coding sequence is TGTGCCAGTACCATTCAGGGACTAGCGGGGCGGGGTGAGCAGTTCTTC.

The chain uses TRBV2 and TRBJ1-5, with 9 bases that match TRBD1. CDR1 and CDR2 (germline): SNHLY, FYNNEI. The J segment lost 0 bases and the V segment lost 9 bases, leaving 6 bases of the junction unmatched. This CDR3 has 15 residues. Here the CDR3 reads CASGQGRDSNQPQHF. As DNA, the CDR3 is TGTGCCAGTGGACAGGGGAGGGATAGCAATCAGCCCCAGCATTTT.

The J gene is TRBJ1-6, the V gene TRBV18, with 7 bases that match TRBD1. The germline V gene encodes CDR1 KGHSH and CDR2 LQKENI. V was pared by 3 bases and J by 7 bases, with 3 bases of the junction left unmatched. This CDR3 spans 14 amino acids. This CDR3 is CASSPGTENSPLHF. Written as DNA, the CDR3 is TGTGCCAGCTCACCCGGGACAGAAAATTCACCCCTCCACTTT.